This T cell receptor beta chain was profiled in a study of response to subunit inactivated influenza vaccine. TCRdb independently ran MiXCR on the RT-PCR reads; one entry per CDR3 protein. Of 610,000 or so distinct CDR3 sequences in the sample, 14% were seen once. This clonotype showed up just a few times. Its specificity is not known. Findings and caveats of the study: Few new T cells, the authors suggested, are recruited by each seasonal influenza vaccination.

Sequencing used PBMCs from blood, obtained roughly 12 days after vaccination. The clonotype comes from a man aged 45-60 years who received an inactivated influenza vaccine.

CDR3 in DNA: TGTGCCAGCAGCCAAAAAGGGGGCTTTGGCTACACCTTC. Amino acids: CASSQKGGFGYTF. The V call is TRBV3-1, the J call TRBJ1-2, with TRBD1 identical over 7 bases. V dropped 2 bases and J dropped 7; count of bases not matched to a gene: 4. The CDR3 totals 13 residues. Per germline, CDR1 LGHDT and CDR2 YNNKEL (reference sequence).